This note documents a single T cell receptor (beta chain) sequence. The data were produced by immunoSEQ multiplex PCR, yet TCRdb's version contains in-frame clones alone and is incomplete. The sample lists under 85,000 clones, 70% to 90% seen once, with roughly 0.59% in the top ten. This CDR3 contains 15 residues. Per the germline V gene, CDR1 is SNHLY and CDR2 is FYNNEI. This sample stems from a study of OX40 agonist ivuxolimab in advanced cancers. The specimen comprised CD4+ or CD8+ T cells sorted from blood, sampled in a trial of the OX40 agonist ivuxolimab. V is TRBV2 and J is TRBJ2-5; 9 nucleotides agree with TRBD1. The better agreement between TRBJ2-7 and the DNA end casts doubt on the J call. The TCR was taken from an adult with an advanced solid tumor such as melanoma, head and neck, liver or kidney cancer. CDR3 protein: CASSGTGAFDYEQYF. The CDR3 DNA is TGTGCCAGCAGTGGGACAGGGGCCTTTGACTACGAGCAGTACTTC.